The T cell receptor (beta chain) described here comes from a study of control samples from healthy donors and cancer patients. The CDR3 has 13 amino acids. Between the trimmed V and J ends, which lost 5 bases and 5 bases, there was a span of 12 bases. Germline V gives CDR1 SGHDN, CDR2 FVKESK. Clones were read by immunoSEQ multiplex PCR, and TCRdb kept only the in-frame ones, dropping some. The table has 70,000 to 95,000 clones, roughly 93% seen once. V usage is TRBV14 and J usage is TRBJ1-2; D gene ambiguous. Sequences were obtained from PBMCs. This TCR came from a woman between 35 and 50 years old with lung cancer. CDR3: CASSGEQSYGYTF. Written as DNA, the CDR3 is TGTGCCAGCAGCGGGGAACAATCTTATGGCTACACCTTC.